Shown below are 27 T cell receptor beta chains from a single sample sequenced in a study of CD4+ T cells in melanoma. Repertoires were generated with immunoSEQ multiplex PCR, while TCRdb's copy carries only in-frame clones and drops some. The sample includes 15,000 to 20,000 clones, 70% to 80% seen only once; the top ten take approximately 12%. Input material: cells from a culture (not recorded whether cultured in vitro). The receptor source for this set is a human donor with melanoma.

The CDR3 DNA sequence: TGTGCCAGCAGCTTGGCCGACTTGGAGGGACAGACCTACACCTTC. Translated, it gives CASSLADLEGQTYTF. The chain combines TRBV5-5 with TRBJ1-2, with 7 positions matching TRBD1. Germline trimming cut 0 bases from V and 10 bases from J; bases unmatched to any gene: 12. The CDR3 is made up of 15 amino acids. CDR1 SGHKS and CDR2 YYEKEE come from the germline V gene (reference sequence).

The V gene is TRBV11-2, the J gene TRBJ2-7, with 8 bases matching TRBD1. The CDR3 runs 15 residues. The V segment lost 4 bases and the J segment 4 bases; nucleotides outside the gene matches: 9. The germline V gene has CDR1 SGHAT and CDR2 FQNNGV. The CDR3 loop is CASSSYRGTAYEQYF. As DNA, the CDR3 is TGTGCCAGCAGCTCCTACAGGGGGACCGCGTACGAGCAGTACTTC.

V gene TRBV7-3 combines with J gene TRBJ1-5; D possibly corresponds to TRBD1 (5 bases). The CDR3 runs 17 residues. Germline V gene lookup returns CDR1 SGHTA and CDR2 FQGTGA. Trimming took 2 bases from V and 6 from J, leaving 20 bases between them. This chain's CDR3 is CASSLSARGFSGQPQHF. The CDR3 DNA sequence: TGTGCCAGCAGCTTATCAGCGCGGGGGTTCTCAGGTCAGCCCCAGCATTTT.

The J gene is TRBJ1-1, the V gene TRBV5-1; 7 bases match TRBD1. After removal of 4 bases from V and 1 base from J, the junction contained 7 bases not matched to a gene. The CDR3 is 15 residues long. CDR1 is SGHRS and CDR2 is YFSETQ in the germline V gene. The CDR3 sequence: CASSRGTAANTEAFF. DNA for the CDR3: TGCGCCAGCAGCCGAGGGACAGCCGCGAACACTGAAGCTTTCTTT.

The chain couples TRBV7-2 to TRBJ1-2; TRBD1 agrees at 9 bases. CDR3 length: 14 amino acids. Trimming at V came to 0 bases and at J to 4 bases, leaving 0 bases not matched to a gene. The germline V gene has CDR1 SGHTA and CDR2 FQGNSA. CDR3 region: CASSLAQGAYGYTF. The CDR3 bases are TGTGCCAGCAGCTTAGCACAGGGGGCCTATGGCTACACCTTC.

The rearrangement joins TRBV4-2 to TRBJ1-2; no reliable D call. V lost 5 bases, J lost 0 bases, and 22 bases lay in between. Germline CDR1 reads LGHNA; CDR2 reads YNFKEQ. This CDR3 has 18 amino acids. CDR3 DNA sequence: TGTGCCAGCAGCTTGGAGATACGAACCCTGACGGCTAACTATGGCTACACCTTC. Translation gives CASSLEIRTLTANYGYTF.

CDR3 nucleotide sequence: TGCGCCAGCAGCTTCACAGGGGGGTGGAGCTCCTACAATGAGCAGTTCTTC. Protein sequence: CASSFTGGWSSYNEQFF. The chain uses TRBV5-1 and TRBJ2-1; TRBD1 aligns across 8 bases. Per the germline V gene, CDR1 is SGHRS and CDR2 is YFSETQ. There are 17 residues in the CDR3. V shed 2 bases, J shed 0 bases, and the junction held 7 bases outside the gene matches.

The gene calls are TRBV5-1 and TRBJ2-7; TRBD1 agrees at 10 bases. The CDR3 runs to 15 residues. Germline V gene sequence: CDR1 SGHRS, CDR2 YFSETQ. Unmatched junction bases numbered 4, after V lost 0 bases and J lost 4 bases. The CDR3 sequence: CASSLGGTGAYEQYF. The CDR3 bases are TGCGCCAGCAGCTTGGGAGGGACAGGGGCATACGAGCAGTACTTC.

The chain couples TRBV7-8 to TRBJ1-1; D possibly corresponds to TRBD1 (5 bases). This CDR3 spans 17 amino acids. V shed 5 bases and J shed 0 bases, with 19 bases lying between them. The germline V gene has CDR1 SGHVS and CDR2 FQNEAQ. CDR3 protein: CASSAPLEGLMNTEAFF. The DNA of the CDR3 is TGTGCCAGCAGCGCCCCCCTAGAGGGGCTGATGAACACTGAAGCTTTCTTT.

The rearrangement joins TRBV18 to TRBJ1-4; the D is unclear. The germline V and J ends were trimmed by 3 bases and 1 base, with 12 bases remaining between them. Germline values: CDR1 KGHSH, CDR2 LQKENI. The CDR3 runs 16 residues. The CDR3 spells CASSPRVKGTNEKLFF. DNA for the CDR3: TGTGCCAGCTCACCGAGAGTAAAAGGAACTAATGAAAAACTGTTTTTT.

The gene calls are TRBV7-8 and TRBJ1-1, with 10 bases aligning to TRBD1. With 1 base clipped from V and 0 bases from J, the junction kept 8 bases outside the gene matches. CDR3 length: 18 residues. Germline CDR1 SGHVS, CDR2 FQNEAQ. Here the CDR3 DNA reads TGTGCCAGCAGCTTAGGCCGATCAGACAGGGGGCTGAACACTGAAGCTTTCTTT. It encodes CASSLGRSDRGLNTEAFF.

The V call is TRBV14, the J call TRBJ2-3; D not certain. CDR1 and CDR2 from the germline V gene are SGHDN and FVKESK. This CDR3 is built from 13 residues. The ends were cut back, 2 bases at V and 3 bases at J, with 6 bases in the middle. DNA for the CDR3: TGTGCCAGCAGCCAATTTAGAACAGATACGCAGTATTTT. This translates into CASSQFRTDTQYF.

CDR3 DNA: TGTGCCAGCAGCTCCCAGGGGGGGCTTTCGACAGATACGCAGTATTTT. This encodes CASSSQGGLSTDTQYF. This chain joins TRBV7-9 and TRBJ2-3, with D perhaps TRBD1 or TRBD2 (7 bases each). The CDR3 extends over 16 amino acids. V was shortened by 4 bases and J by 3 bases, with 17 bases between the two germline ends. Germline V gene sequence: CDR1 SEHNR, CDR2 FQNEAQ (reference sequence).

The chain has TRBV7-2 and TRBJ2-4; 7 bases are a match to TRBD2. The CDR3 has 16 amino acids. Looked up from germline, CDR1 is SGHTA and CDR2 is FQGNSA. The V gene end was trimmed by 3 bases and the J gene end by 0 bases; junction bases not matched to a gene: 5. The CDR3 protein is CASSFGTTLAKNIQYF. CDR3 nucleotide sequence: TGTGCCAGCAGCTTCGGGACTACCTTAGCCAAAAACATTCAGTACTTC.

V and J are TRBV4-2 and TRBJ1-4; D might be TRBD1 (6 bases). The CDR3 loop spans 16 amino acids. Germline assignment: CDR1 LGHNA and CDR2 YNFKEQ. Trimming cost V 1 base and J 7 bases, with 16 bases left between them. The CDR3 DNA reads TGTGCCAGCAGCCAAGGAAGACAAGGGGGGGGTGAAAAACTGTTTTTT. Translating it yields CASSQGRQGGGEKLFF.

The chain uses TRBV30 and TRBJ1-2; 8 bases are shared with TRBD1. The CDR3 covers 13 residues. Germline V gene data show CDR1 as GTSNPN and CDR2 as SVGIG (reference sequence). Unmatched junction bases numbered 3, after V lost 1 base and J lost 5 bases. CDR3 sequence reads: CAWSGTGKYGYTF. The CDR3 bases are TGTGCCTGGAGTGGGACAGGGAAATATGGCTACACCTTC.

This clone was recorded a few times. The rearrangement links TRBV1 to TRBJ1-2; TRBD1 reflects the table's D call only, with no check against the DNA. TRBV1 is designated a pseudogene. CDR3 length: 15 amino acids. CDR3 coding DNA: TGCACCAGCAGCCAAGAGGGGCAGGGGAACTATGGCTACACCTTC. Its translation: CTSSQEGQGNYGYTF.

The chain links TRBV11-2 to TRBJ2-1; D tentatively fits TRBD1 or TRBD2 (7 bases each). This CDR3 is 14 amino acids long. Looked up from germline, CDR1 is SGHAT and CDR2 is FQNNGV. Trimming removed 7 bases from V and 6 bases from J, with 16 bases in between. Here the CDR3 DNA reads TGTGCCAGCACGCAGGGGGGGGTGTTCAATGAGCAGTTCTTC. Encoded protein: CASTQGGVFNEQFF.

The rearrangement uses TRBV7-6 and TRBJ1-5; the D is unclear. Germline CDR1 is SGHVS and CDR2 is FNYEAQ. The CDR3 runs to 13 residues. Trimming removed 0 bases from V and 5 bases from J, with 5 bases in between. The CDR3: CASSLAPDQPQHF. The CDR3 region has the DNA TGTGCCAGCAGCTTAGCTCCTGATCAGCCCCAGCATTTT.

This clone ranks as medium-sized (0.01 to 0.1%). The chain recombines TRBV29-1 with TRBJ1-2; no clear D gene. Trimming cost V 1 base and J 7 bases, with 10 bases left between them. This CDR3 contains 12 residues. The germline V gene has CDR1 SQVTM and CDR2 ANQGSEA. The DNA of the CDR3 is TGCAGCGTTGAAGTTGTGGCCGGTGGCTACACCTTC. This encodes CSVEVVAGGYTF.

The chain is built from TRBV5-1 and TRBJ2-3; perhaps TRBD2 as D (7 bases). The ends were cut back, 6 bases at V and 3 bases at J, with 14 bases in the middle. The CDR3 extends over 14 amino acids. CDR1 and CDR2 from the germline V gene are SGHRS and YFSETQ. In nucleotides, the CDR3 is TGCGCCAGCACCCGCGGGGGCCTGACAGATACGCAGTATTTT. Translation gives CASTRGGLTDTQYF.

This clone has just a few counts. The chain employs TRBV5-1 and TRBJ2-6; D possibly corresponds to TRBD2 (6 bases). The germline V gene encodes CDR1 SGHRS and CDR2 YFSETQ. The CDR3 is 19 residues long. V was clipped by 6 bases and J by 0 bases, with 22 bases between them. For the CDR3, the DNA is TGCGCCAGCACACAAACCCTTGCGGGATTGCCCTCTGGGGCCAACGTCCTGACTTTC. This sequence encodes CASTQTLAGLPSGANVLTF.

The chain recombines TRBV6-1 with TRBJ1-5; TRBD1 might be the D (6 bases). The CDR3 loop spans 20 amino acids. Trimming removed 1 base from V and 6 bases from J, with 28 bases in between. The germline gives CDR1 MNHNS, CDR2 SASEGT. This chain's CDR3 is CASSEGRDTKKEISGQPQHF. CDR3 nucleotide sequence: TGTGCCAGCAGTGAAGGCCGGGACACCAAGAAGGAGATCAGTGGTCAGCCCCAGCATTTT.

In its sample, this clone was seen a few times. The rearrangement joins TRBV10-3 to TRBJ1-1; D ambiguous. CDR1 and CDR2 from the germline V gene are ENHRY and SYGVKD. The CDR3 consists of 14 residues. With 4 bases removed from V and 1 base from J, the gap between germline ends came to 10 bases. CDR3: CAISGWGGNTEAFF. The CDR3 nucleotides are TGTGCCATCAGTGGGTGGGGTGGGAACACTGAAGCTTTCTTT.

This clone is medium-sized by share. This chain connects TRBV5-1 to TRBJ2-5; 7 bases map to TRBD1. The CDR3 is 14 residues long. Germline V lookup: CDR1 SGHRS, CDR2 YFSETQ. V trimming: 4 bases; J trimming: 4 bases; junction bases outside the gene matches: 7. As DNA, the CDR3 is TGCGCCAGCAGCACGGGACAGCAGGGAGAGACCCAGTACTTC. It encodes CASSTGQQGETQYF.

The J gene is TRBJ1-2, the V gene TRBV19; tentatively, D is TRBD1 (6 bases). The CDR3 contains 16 residues. Germline V gene data show CDR1 as LNHDA and CDR2 as SQIVND (reference sequence). V lost 4 bases and J 2 bases, leaving 17 bases between the germline ends. The CDR3 spells CASSRAGANPNYGYTF. Written as DNA, the CDR3 is TGTGCCAGTAGTAGGGCAGGGGCGAACCCAAACTATGGCTACACCTTC.

The chain employs TRBV19 and TRBJ1-5; 7 bases are a match to TRBD1. This CDR3 comprises 15 residues. After removal of 10 bases from V and 0 bases from J, the junction contained 9 bases not matched to a gene. Germline CDR1 LNHDA, CDR2 SQIVND (reference sequence). CDR3 DNA: TGTGCCACCCGGAGAGGGGGCTATAGCAATCAGCCCCAGCATTTT. Its protein product is CATRRGGYSNQPQHF.